This record covers a single T cell receptor (beta chain). As yet, its antigen is unknown. The V gene's germline CDR1 is MNHNS and CDR2 SASEGT. Between the trimmed V and J ends, which lost 0 bases and 2 bases, there was a span of 13 bases. There are 16 residues in the CDR3. The data were obtained in a study of metastatic and nonmetastatic thyroid tumors. Study as a whole: Repertoires from blood and tumor or nodule tissue of malignant and benign thyroid patients were compared. Overall study results and limits: In both blood and tumor samples, TCR beta diversity was reported significantly higher for malignant than benign nodules.

Authors' processing steps: To classify distant metastasis in papillary thyroid cancer, a model was built from CDR3 differences across clinicopathological groups. TCRdb redid the clone calls on the PCR reads using MiXCR. The V and J calls were not made by the authors but by TCRdb's processing. The sample consists of some 24,000 clones, over 20% of them appearing once. No patient received treatment before thyroid surgery. This chain joins TRBV6-1 and TRBJ1-2; D is perhaps TRBD1 (5 bases). This clonotype originated in a male donor with papillary thyroid cancer or a benign thyroid nodule (not recorded which). Some clones in this sample may be carry-over from other donors' samples. The material sequenced was blood. CDR3 sequence (DNA): TGTGCCAGCAGTGAAGCCATGGACATTTTCAACTATGGCTACACCTTC. Amino acids: CASSEAMDIFNYGYTF.